This is a list of T cell receptor beta chains from one sample in a study of CD8 T cells in Susac syndrome. A single record per CDR3 protein comes from TCRdb applying MiXCR to the immunoSEQ multiplex PCR reads. The profile shows about 120,000 distinct CDR3 sequences, 85% to 95% of them singletons. The sample was CD4+ T cells from PBMCs. Receptors were obtained from a human donor in good health. Both conserved end residues are trimmed from each CDR3. The D gene is left open where the match is weak.

v_gene	j_gene	d_gene	CDR3aa
TRBV6-1	TRBJ2-7	NA	ASREKRLSYEQY
TRBV12-3/TRBV12-4	TRBJ1-1	NA	ASWYEGGEAF
TRBV6-2/TRBV6-3	TRBJ2-7	NA	ASSYSIYEQY
TRBV6-2/TRBV6-3	TRBJ1-5	NA	ASSLLPSGGRPQH
TRBV7-2	TRBJ1-4	TRBD1	ASSLTQGASGKLF
TRBV30	TRBJ2-1	TRBD2	AWSVLAGEPEV
TRBV6-2/TRBV6-3	TRBJ2-1	TRBD1	ASSYPTGQGFYYEQF
TRBV3-1	TRBJ2-2	NA	ASHPTGGSANTGELF
TRBV12-3/TRBV12-4	TRBJ1-1	NA	ASEPGAANTEAF
TRBV6-5	TRBJ1-2	TRBD1	ASSYSRQGANYGYT
TRBV6-6	TRBJ1-2	NA	ASSPTNGYT
TRBV5-1	TRBJ1-5	NA	ASSVDSNQPQH
TRBV20-1	TRBJ1-5	NA	SARENRGNQPQH
TRBV5-6	TRBJ1-5	NA	ASSLEAFSNQPQH
TRBV20-1	TRBJ1-2	NA	SAKGESTQGYT
TRBV5-1	TRBJ2-7	NA	ASSLEAGRGDYEQY
TRBV6-2/TRBV6-3	TRBJ1-1	NA	ASISPQATGMNTEAF
TRBV4-1	TRBJ2-7	TRBD2	ASSQGVAGVVNYEQY
TRBV20-1	TRBJ2-7	NA	SAEREGASLEQY
TRBV7-6	TRBJ1-1	NA	ASSSKRDTEAF
TRBV30	TRBJ1-1	NA	AWSPISPNTEAF
TRBV19	TRBJ1-1	NA	ASSIVGGTAF
TRBV5-1	TRBJ2-5	TRBD2	ASSSVGGPGETQY
TRBV2	TRBJ1-1	TRBD1	ASSERTGGFTEAF
TRBV9	TRBJ1-2	NA	ASSHPRQEEGYGYT
TRBV7-2	TRBJ1-1	NA	ASSEPPSGAF
TRBV9	TRBJ2-3	TRBD2	ASSLPLAGETDTQY
TRBV3-1	TRBJ1-1	NA	ASSPAGVMNTEAF
TRBV13	TRBJ2-3	TRBD1	ASSEGTGGTDTQY
TRBV29-1	TRBJ1-2	TRBD1	SVGEGTGGWGYT
TRBV20-1	TRBJ2-3	NA	SAPTVPDTQY
TRBV6-2/TRBV6-3	TRBJ2-1	TRBD2	ASSPLRGGSLDYNEQF
TRBV6-5	TRBJ1-6	NA	ASRREGNSPLH
TRBV20-1	TRBJ2-7	NA	SARPQMGGFYEQY
TRBV6-1	TRBJ2-1	TRBD2	ASSEMGLASYNEQF